The text below deals with one TCR beta chain. The antigen remains undetermined. CDR3 size: 16 residues. Germline trimming cut 3 bases from V and 5 bases from J; bases unmatched to any gene: 9. Germline CDR1 SGHRS, CDR2 YFSETQ. The input for sorted-subset replicate PCRs was around 0.2 ug DNA, tens of thousands of T cell genomes. Clones were sequenced by immunoSEQ multiplex PCR, and TCRdb holds only the in-frame ones, with some missing. The repertoire has 1,500,000 or so clones, around 98.5% of them found once; the top ten carry over 0.3%. This entry comes from a study of shared clonotypes between healthy human individuals. Across the study: CD8 memory received one plate per donor, CD8 naive two, CD4 memory three and CD4 naive three.

Broader study findings: In contrast to clonotypes shared by all four donors, non-shared clonotypes had lower generation probabilities.

Sequencing input: naive CD4+ T cells sorted from blood. Subset noted: CD45RA+ positively selected. The chain uses TRBV5-1 and TRBJ2-5, with 11 bases identical to TRBD2. This receptor was identified in a young man in good health. This CDR3 is CASSSPVAGGAETQYF. The CDR3 nucleotides read TGCGCCAGCAGCTCCCCGGTAGCGGGAGGGGCGGAGACCCAGTACTTC.